These 27 T cell receptor beta chains originate from one sample sequenced in a study of T cell responses to AZD1222 COVID-19 vaccine. Only in-frame clones appear in the TCRdb table, and some are missing; sequencing was by immunoSEQ multiplex PCR. The table shows roughly 120,000 clones, with about nine tenths occurring only once. The sample was peripheral blood, taken on day 0 of AZD1222 vaccination. All receptors derive from an adult in good health.

The V call is TRBV19, the J call TRBJ2-3, with TRBD1 matching over 8 bases. Germline loops: CDR1 LNHDA, CDR2 SQIVND (reference sequence). V lost 6 bases and J lost 2; bases outside the gene matches: 4. This CDR3 contains 14 residues. The CDR3 nucleotides are TGTGCCAGTAGGGCCAGGGGGCTCACAGATACGCAGTATTTT. Its translation: CASRARGLTDTQYF.

V is TRBV5-4 and J is TRBJ1-1, with D hard to call. Trimming removed 5 bases from V and 1 base from J, with 15 bases in between. CDR3 length: 15 residues. CDR1 and CDR2 (germline): SGHNT, YYREEE (reference sequence). The CDR3 sequence is CASRPRASGNTEAFF. CDR3 DNA sequence: TGTGCCAGCAGGCCCCGGGCCTCAGGGAACACTGAAGCTTTCTTT.

The chain links TRBV2 to TRBJ2-1; D gene uncertain. This CDR3 is built from 13 residues. CDR1 is SNHLY and CDR2 is FYNNEI in the germline V gene. V dropped 3 bases and J dropped 9 bases, with 12 bases sitting between them. The CDR3 is CASSEDYVREQFF. The CDR3 nucleotides read TGTGCCAGCAGTGAGGATTACGTGCGTGAGCAGTTCTTC.

This clone has only one observation. The rearrangement joins TRBV6-6 to TRBJ1-1; 9 nucleotides align to TRBD1. Germline V gene sequence: CDR1 MNHNY, CDR2 SVGAGI (reference sequence). The CDR3 has 17 amino acids. Losses at the gene ends were 5 bases for V and 5 bases for J; bases not matched to a gene: 15. The CDR3 bases are TGTGCCAGCAGTCCTATGCTAGGGACAGGGTGGAGAACTGAAGCTTTCTTT. Translation: CASSPMLGTGWRTEAFF.

V gene TRBV6-5 combines with J gene TRBJ1-3, with D possibly being TRBD1 (5 bases). The germline CDR1 and CDR2 sequences are MNHEY and SVGAGI. With 2 bases removed from V and 0 bases from J, the gap between germline ends came to 8 bases. The CDR3 loop spans 15 amino acids. The CDR3 nucleotides are TGTGCCAGCAGTTACGACAGCTCCTCTGGAAACACCATATATTTT. This gives the protein CASSYDSSSGNTIYF.

This clone turned up a few times. This chain's CDR3 is CASSLEGGRDTEAFF. DNA of the CDR3: TGTGCCAGCAGCTTGGAGGGGGGGAGGGACACTGAAGCTTTCTTT. The J gene is TRBJ1-1, the V gene TRBV5-4; D may be TRBD1 (6 bases). CDR3 length equals 15 residues. Germline V gives CDR1 SGHNT, CDR2 YYREEE (reference sequence). Trimming removed 0 bases at V and 3 bases at J, with 12 bases between.

This chain connects TRBV7-2 to TRBJ1-5; unclear D gene. Germline V lookup: CDR1 SGHTA, CDR2 FQGNSA. The CDR3 sequence is 15 residues long. V was trimmed by 0 bases and J by 1 base, leaving 7 bases between them. The CDR3 sequence is CASSLAGWSNQPQHF. The CDR3 nucleotides are TGTGCCAGCAGCTTAGCGGGTTGGAGCAATCAGCCCCAGCATTTT. Together with reference TRBV7-2 and TRBJ1-5, the CDR3 gives the full variable domain: GAGVSQSPSNKVTEKGKDVELRCDPISGHTALYWYRQSLGQGLEFLIYFQGNSAPDKSGLPSDRFSAERTGGSVSTLTIQRTQQEDSAVYLCASSLAGWSNQPQHFGDGTRLSIL.

The chain recombines TRBV6-2 or TRBV6-3 with TRBJ2-5; TRBD1 matches at 8 bases. CDR3 length: 17 residues. Germline V gene data show CDR1 as MNHEY and CDR2 as SVGEGT. Germline trimming cut 2 bases from V and 5 bases from J; bases unmatched to any gene: 13. The DNA of the CDR3 is TGTGCCAGCAGTTACGGTGGACAGGGTATTGAGTGGGAGACCCAGTACTTC. Translation: CASSYGGQGIEWETQYF.

The V gene is TRBV23-1, the J gene TRBJ1-4, with D maybe TRBD1 (5 bases). TRBV23-1 carries the ORF label, with uncertain function. Trimming removed 2 bases from V and 6 bases from J, with 13 bases in between. The CDR3 has 15 amino acids. The chain's CDR3 is CASSQTQVLHEKLFF. The CDR3 DNA is TGCGCCAGCAGTCAAACACAGGTCCTTCATGAAAAACTGTTTTTT.

The chain couples TRBV7-2 to TRBJ1-3; weak D call: TRBD1 (6 bases). V gave up 1 base and J gave up 4 bases, with 11 bases separating them. This CDR3 has 15 amino acids. Germline CDR1 reads SGHTA; CDR2 reads FQGNSA. The CDR3 nucleotides read TGTGCCAGCAGCTTAGGTTCAGGGGTCGGAAACACCATATATTTT. Its translation is CASSLGSGVGNTIYF.

As DNA, the CDR3 is TGTGCCAGCTCAGAGTCGTTACACATGAACACTGAAGCTTTCTTT. It codes for CASSESLHMNTEAFF. V usage is TRBV18 and J usage is TRBJ1-1; no clear D. This CDR3 has 15 residues. Germline values: CDR1 KGHSH, CDR2 LQKENI. Deletions cut 5 bases from V and 0 bases from J, with 13 bases between.

CDR3 region: CASSLGLAVTDTQYF. For the CDR3, the DNA is TGTGCCAGCAGCTTAGGGCTAGCGGTAACAGATACGCAGTATTTT. This chain links TRBV7-2 with TRBJ2-3; 7 bases agree with TRBD2. This CDR3 contains 15 residues. Trimming cost V 1 base and J 3 bases; bases outside gene matches: 4. Germline CDR1 SGHTA, CDR2 FQGNSA.

This rearrangement joins TRBV2 to TRBJ1-6; 8 bases agree with TRBD1. Germline CDR1 and CDR2: SNHLY and FYNNEI. This CDR3 contains 15 residues. V trimming: 6 bases; J trimming: 9 bases; junction bases outside the gene matches: 10. The CDR3 loop is CASSERTGKFSPLHF. The DNA of the CDR3 is TGTGCCAGCAGCGAACGGACAGGGAAGTTTTCACCCCTCCACTTT.

V gene TRBV3-1 (or the pseudogene TRBV3-2) combines with J gene TRBJ1-6, with 7 bases that match TRBD1. CDR1 LGHDT and CDR2 YNNKEL come from the germline V gene (reference sequence). With 1 base clipped from V and 9 bases from J, the junction kept 6 bases outside the gene matches. The CDR3 consists of 15 residues. The CDR3 nucleotides are TGTGCCAGCAGCCAAGGGCGACAGGGAAGTTCACCCCTCCACTTT. Its protein product is CASSQGRQGSSPLHF.

This rearrangement joins TRBV2 to TRBJ1-1, with 9 positions matching TRBD1. V lost 1 base, J lost 2 bases, and 5 bases stayed unmatched. Germline V gene data show CDR1 as SNHLY and CDR2 as FYNNEI. There are 16 residues in the CDR3. CDR3 residues: CASSEDGTGYNTEAFF. The DNA of the CDR3 is TGTGCCAGCAGTGAAGATGGGACAGGGTATAACACTGAAGCTTTCTTT.

The chain links TRBV30 to TRBJ2-7; D ambiguous. CDR1 is GTSNPN and CDR2 is SVGIG in the germline V gene (reference sequence). V lost 4 bases and J lost 7, with 14 bases in between. This CDR3 is 12 amino acids long. The CDR3 DNA reads as TGTGCCTGGATGTGGTCACATGGGGAGCAGTACTTC. The encoded protein is CAWMWSHGEQYF.

This clone was counted only a few times. V and J are TRBV14 and TRBJ2-5; 10 nucleotides line up with TRBD2. CDR1 is SGHDN and CDR2 is FVKESK in the germline V gene. Trimming at V came to 3 bases and at J to 2 bases, leaving 6 bases not matched to a gene. The CDR3 runs to 16 residues. CDR3 nucleotides: TGTGCCAGCAGCCACGGGGCTAGCGGGGGACAAGAGACCCAGTACTTC. Amino acids: CASSHGASGGQETQYF.

With respect to this clone: At one end the junction does not follow the germline gene, possibly because of a read error. The chain recombines TRBV18 with TRBJ1-3; possibly TRBD1 for D (5 bases). The germline gives CDR1 KGHSH, CDR2 LQKENI. The length of the CDR3 is 15 residues. CDR3 nucleotides: TGTGCCAGCTCCCCACGAGGGGTGCGTGGAAACACCATATATTTT. Translation gives CASSPRGVRGNTIYF.

V gene TRBV4-3 combines with J gene TRBJ1-4, with TRBD1 as a possible D gene (6 bases). V shed 1 base and J shed 7 bases, with 16 bases lying between them. The CDR3 is 16 residues long. Germline CDR1 and CDR2: LGHNA and YSLEER. Here the CDR3 reads CASSQGSTGRGEKLFF. In nucleotides, the CDR3 is TGCGCCAGCAGCCAAGGGAGTACAGGGCGCGGTGAAAAACTGTTTTTT.

The rearrangement joins TRBV7-2 to TRBJ1-5, with TRBD1 matching 7 bases. V shed 5 bases and J 7 bases; nucleotides not matched to a gene: 5. CDR3 size: 13 residues. Germline loops: CDR1 SGHTA, CDR2 FQGNSA. CDR3 bases: TGTGCCAGCAGCCGCGACAGGGCCCAGCCCCAGCATTTT. Protein sequence: CASSRDRAQPQHF.

The chain employs TRBV19 and TRBJ1-5; D gene ambiguous. Trimming shortened V by 3 bases and J by 7 bases, and 7 bases separated the two germline ends. Per germline, CDR1 LNHDA and CDR2 SQIVND (reference sequence). The CDR3 runs to 12 residues. The DNA for the CDR3 is TGTGCCAGTAGTATTCGGCGGCAGCCCCAGCATTTT. This gives the protein CASSIRRQPQHF.

The J gene is TRBJ1-6, the V gene TRBV7-2; 7 positions match TRBD1. Germline lookup yields CDR1 SGHTA and CDR2 FQGNSA. The CDR3 has 15 residues. Trimming removed 3 bases from V and 8 bases from J; junction bases left unmatched: 7. The CDR3 DNA follows: TGTGCCAGCAGCTTTGCCTTAACAGGGGATTCACCCCTCCACTTT. It translates to CASSFALTGDSPLHF.

The rearrangement links TRBV7-9 to TRBJ2-7, with D unresolved. This CDR3 is built from 11 residues. In germline, CDR1 is SEHNR, CDR2 FQNEAQ (reference sequence). V shed 6 bases and J shed 4 bases, with 7 bases lying between them. Here the CDR3 DNA reads TGTGCCAGCAGTTCGGAATACGAGCAGTACTTC. It encodes CASSSEYEQYF.

The V call is TRBV25-1, the J call TRBJ2-3, with D perhaps TRBD1 or TRBD2 (5 bases each). The CDR3 sequence is 14 residues long. The ends were cut back, 3 bases at V and 6 bases at J, with 13 bases in the middle. CDR1 and CDR2 from the germline V gene are MGHDK and SYGVNS. The CDR3 region is CASSDTSGTDTQYF. The CDR3 DNA sequence: TGTGCCAGCAGTGATACTAGTGGGACCGATACGCAGTATTTT. The full variable domain, rest sourced from reference TRBV25-1 and TRBJ2-3, is EADIYQTPRYLVIGTGKKITLECSQTMGHDKMYWYQQDPGMELHLIHYSYGVNSTEKGDLSSESTVSRIRTEHFPLTLESARPSHTSQYLCASSDTSGTDTQYFGPGTRLTVL.

The chain uses TRBV2 and TRBJ1-6, with TRBD1 as a possible D gene (6 bases). This CDR3 region has 15 residues. CDR1 SNHLY and CDR2 FYNNEI come from the germline V gene. Trimming removed 3 bases at V and 6 bases at J, with 12 bases between. The CDR3 DNA reads as TGTGCCAGCAGTGATGAGGGGGGCGGTAATTCACCCCTCCACTTT. Its translation: CASSDEGGGNSPLHF.

J is TRBJ2-7 and V is TRBV7-2; 8 nucleotides match TRBD1. CDR1 and CDR2 from the germline V gene are SGHTA and FQGNSA. The V gene end was trimmed by 5 bases and the J gene end by 5 bases; junction bases not matched to a gene: 14. The CDR3 length is 16 residues. CDR3 nucleotides: TGTGCCAGCAGCCTAAAGCTTCTGACAGGGGTCCACGAGCAGTACTTC. Protein: CASSLKLLTGVHEQYF. Supplemented by reference TRBV7-2 and TRBJ2-7, the full variable domain reads GAGVSQSPSNKVTEKGKDVELRCDPISGHTALYWYRQSLGQGLEFLIYFQGNSAPDKSGLPSDRFSAERTGGSVSTLTIQRTQQEDSAVYLCASSLKLLTGVHEQYFGPGTRLTVT.

The rearrangement joins TRBV19 to TRBJ1-6; no firm D call. This CDR3 region has 15 residues. In germline, CDR1 is LNHDA, CDR2 SQIVND (reference sequence). V was clipped by 3 bases and J by 3 bases, with 9 bases between them. The chain's CDR3 is CASSIKLSYNSPLHF. CDR3 nucleotides: TGTGCCAGTAGTATCAAGCTCAGCTATAATTCACCCCTCCACTTT.